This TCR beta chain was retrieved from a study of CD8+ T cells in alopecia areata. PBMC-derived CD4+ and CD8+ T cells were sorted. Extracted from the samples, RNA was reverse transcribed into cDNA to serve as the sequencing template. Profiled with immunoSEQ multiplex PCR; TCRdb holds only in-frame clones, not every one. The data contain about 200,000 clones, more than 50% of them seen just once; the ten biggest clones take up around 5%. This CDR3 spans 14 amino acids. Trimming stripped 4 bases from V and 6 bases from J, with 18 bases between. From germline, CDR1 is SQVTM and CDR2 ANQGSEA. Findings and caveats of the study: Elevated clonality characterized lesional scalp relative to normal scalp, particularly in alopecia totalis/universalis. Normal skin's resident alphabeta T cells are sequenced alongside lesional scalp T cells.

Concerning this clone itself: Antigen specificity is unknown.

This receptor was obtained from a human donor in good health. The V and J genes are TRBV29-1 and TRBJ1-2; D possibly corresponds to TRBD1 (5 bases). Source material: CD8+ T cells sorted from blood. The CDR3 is CSVVHRKVTDGYTF. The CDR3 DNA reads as TGCAGCGTTGTCCACAGGAAGGTCACCGATGGCTACACCTTC.